Below, 13 T cell receptor beta chains from the same sample are listed, as sequenced in a study of cytomegalovirus exposure and HLA in healthy donors. PCR primers comprised 60 Vbeta and 13 Jbeta primers. Here immunoSEQ multiplex PCR was the method, and the copy in TCRdb shows in-frame clones only, minus some. Of 150,000 to 200,000 clones in the sample, around 79% were seen once. Sequencing was done on a sample of PBMCs. Every receptor here comes from a male donor in good health and CMV-seropositive.

V is TRBV6-1 and J is TRBJ2-7, with 8 bases that match TRBD2. CDR1 is MNHNS, CDR2 SASEGT, per germline. This CDR3 has 13 amino acids. After removal of 6 bases from V and 6 bases from J, the junction contained 7 bases not matched to a gene. The CDR3 region is CASRGLAIGEQYF. CDR3 DNA sequence: TGTGCCAGCAGAGGACTAGCTATCGGCGAGCAGTACTTC.

DNA of the CDR3: TGTGCCAGCAGCCCAGGGGGCCCGGAAGCTTTCTTT. As protein: CASSPGGPEAFF. The rearrangement links TRBV5-4 to TRBJ1-1; TRBD1 aligns across 8 bases. The V gene's germline CDR1 is SGHNT and CDR2 YYREEE (reference sequence). The CDR3 totals 12 residues. V shed 4 bases, J shed 8 bases, and the junction held 4 bases outside the gene matches.

V gene TRBV5-6 combines with J gene TRBJ1-6; TRBD1 agrees at 9 bases. This CDR3 comprises 15 residues. Germline trimming cut 2 bases from V and 10 bases from J; bases unmatched to any gene: 7. CDR1 and CDR2 (germline): SGHDT, YYEEEE. The CDR3 reads CASSLEQGAGSPLHF. The CDR3 DNA sequence: TGTGCCAGCAGCTTAGAACAGGGGGCTGGGTCACCCCTCCACTTT.

This clone appeared a single time. The rearrangement uses TRBV11-2 and TRBJ2-3; D may be TRBD2 (6 bases). The CDR3 loop spans 16 amino acids. Germline-derived CDR1 and CDR2 are SGHAT and FQNNGV. The V end lost 6 bases, the J end lost 2 bases, and 18 bases lay between the germline ends. CDR3 nucleotide sequence: TGTGCCAGCAGAGGGTGGGACTCAGCCCACACAGATACGCAGTATTTT. Protein sequence: CASRGWDSAHTDTQYF.

Here the CDR3 DNA reads TGTGCCAGCAGTGACCTAGCGGGGGGCCGTCGGCAGTACTTC. Its protein product is CASSDLAGGRRQYF. The rearrangement links TRBV6-6 to TRBJ2-7; 11 positions match TRBD2. V lost 5 bases and J lost 9; bases outside the gene matches: 9. Germline V gives CDR1 MNHNY, CDR2 SVGAGI (reference sequence). The CDR3 loop spans 14 amino acids.

V is TRBV2 and J is TRBJ2-7; TRBD1 might be the D (5 bases). The CDR3 contains 13 residues. V gave up 3 bases and J gave up 3 bases, with 9 bases separating them. Germline loops: CDR1 SNHLY, CDR2 FYNNEI. In DNA form, the CDR3 reads TGTGCCAGCAGTGAGAAGGGGTTCTACGAGCAGTACTTC. Encoded protein: CASSEKGFYEQYF.

The rearrangement links TRBV5-6 to TRBJ2-7; TRBD2 might be the D (7 bases). Deletions cut 10 bases from V and 6 bases from J, with 26 bases between. The CDR3 extends over 15 amino acids. In germline, CDR1 is SGHDT, CDR2 YYEEEE. CDR3 sequence: CASYGGGRGYVEQYF. Here the CDR3 DNA reads TGTGCCTCCTATGGCGGGGGCAGGGGATACGTCGAGCAGTACTTC.

This clone has more than one count but fewer than ten. The V call is TRBV7-8, the J call TRBJ1-1, with 7 positions matching TRBD1. This CDR3 contains 12 residues. V was pared by 4 bases and J by 5 bases, with 1 base of the junction left unmatched. Germline values: CDR1 SGHVS, CDR2 FQNEAQ. Here the CDR3 DNA reads TGTGCCAGCAGCTACAGGGGTACTGAAGCTTTCTTT. Translated: CASSYRGTEAFF.

The rearrangement joins TRBV27 to TRBJ2-5; D gene uncertain. V lost 3 bases, J lost 2 bases, and 7 bases lay in between. The CDR3 covers 13 residues. CDR1 and CDR2 from the germline V gene are MNHEY and SMNVEV (reference sequence). In DNA, the CDR3 is TGTGCCAGCAGTTTGTCACAGCAAGAGACCCAGTACTTC. It translates to CASSLSQQETQYF.

V and J are TRBV7-8 and TRBJ2-7; 9 bases are a match to TRBD1. Germline CDR1 and CDR2: SGHVS and FQNEAQ. The CDR3 is made up of 16 amino acids. V shed 1 base and J 1 base; nucleotides not matched to a gene: 5. The CDR3 region is CASSLGGTGKSYEQYF. The CDR3 DNA follows: TGTGCCAGCAGCTTAGGGGGGACAGGGAAATCCTACGAGCAGTACTTC.

The chain carries TRBV10-3 and TRBJ2-3; D ambiguous. Trimming cost V 4 bases and J 3 bases, with 2 bases left between them. The CDR3 has 11 amino acids. The germline gives CDR1 ENHRY, CDR2 SYGVKD. The CDR3, as DNA: TGTGCCATCAGTGCTACAGATACGCAGTATTTT. Residues: CAISATDTQYF.

The V call is TRBV4-2, the J call TRBJ2-7, with D possibly being TRBD2 (7 bases). This CDR3 comprises 18 residues. CDR1 and CDR2 (germline): LGHNA, YNFKEQ. V was cut by 0 bases and J by 0 bases, with 18 bases left in between. The CDR3 DNA is TGTGCCAGCAGCCAAGAAAATTGGGGGGGCAGCTACTCCTACGAGCAGTACTTC. It is translated as CASSQENWGGSYSYEQYF.

The V and J genes are TRBV9 and TRBJ1-2, with TRBD1 matching over 8 bases. The germline gives CDR1 SGDLS, CDR2 YYNGEE. The CDR3 has 17 residues. V was pared by 0 bases and J by 4 bases, with 11 bases of the junction left unmatched. CDR3 in DNA: TGTGCCAGCAGCGTAGTGGCAGGGGGCGTGAGCAGCTATGGCTACACCTTC. Its protein is CASSVVAGGVSSYGYTF.